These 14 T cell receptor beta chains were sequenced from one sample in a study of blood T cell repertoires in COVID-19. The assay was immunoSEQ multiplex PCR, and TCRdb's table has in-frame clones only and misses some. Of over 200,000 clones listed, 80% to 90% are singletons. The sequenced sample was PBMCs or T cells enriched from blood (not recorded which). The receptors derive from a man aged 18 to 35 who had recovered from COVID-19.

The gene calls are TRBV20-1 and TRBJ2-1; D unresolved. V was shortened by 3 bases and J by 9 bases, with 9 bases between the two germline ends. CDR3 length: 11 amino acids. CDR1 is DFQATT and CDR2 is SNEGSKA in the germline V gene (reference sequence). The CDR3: CSARSGGEQFF. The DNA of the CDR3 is TGCAGTGCTAGGTCGGGTGGTGAGCAGTTCTTC.

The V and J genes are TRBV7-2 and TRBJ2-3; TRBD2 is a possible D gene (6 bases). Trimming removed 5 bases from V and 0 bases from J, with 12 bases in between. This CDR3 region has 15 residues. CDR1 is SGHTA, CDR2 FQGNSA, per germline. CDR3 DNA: TGTGCCAGCAGCCCCGTGGGGGGTAGCACAGATACGCAGTATTTT. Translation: CASSPVGGSTDTQYF.

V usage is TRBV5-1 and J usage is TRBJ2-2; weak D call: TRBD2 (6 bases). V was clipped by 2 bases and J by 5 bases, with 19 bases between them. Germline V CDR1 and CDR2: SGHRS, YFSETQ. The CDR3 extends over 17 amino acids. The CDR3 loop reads CASSFLPLGGETGELFF. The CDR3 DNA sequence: TGCGCCAGCAGCTTTTTGCCCCTGGGGGGAGAAACCGGGGAGCTGTTTTTT.

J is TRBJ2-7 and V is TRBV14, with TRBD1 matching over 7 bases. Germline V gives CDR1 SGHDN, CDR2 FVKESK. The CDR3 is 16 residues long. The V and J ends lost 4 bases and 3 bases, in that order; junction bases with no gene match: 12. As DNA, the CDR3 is TGTGCCAGCAGCCGAGGGACAGTCCCCTTAAACTACGAGCAGTACTTC. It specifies CASSRGTVPLNYEQYF.

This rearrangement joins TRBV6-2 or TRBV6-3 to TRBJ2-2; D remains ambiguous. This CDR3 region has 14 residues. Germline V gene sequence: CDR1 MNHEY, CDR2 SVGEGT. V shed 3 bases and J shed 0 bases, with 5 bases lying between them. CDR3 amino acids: CASSYFSNTGELFF. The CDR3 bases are TGTGCCAGCAGTTATTTCTCGAACACCGGGGAGCTGTTTTTT.

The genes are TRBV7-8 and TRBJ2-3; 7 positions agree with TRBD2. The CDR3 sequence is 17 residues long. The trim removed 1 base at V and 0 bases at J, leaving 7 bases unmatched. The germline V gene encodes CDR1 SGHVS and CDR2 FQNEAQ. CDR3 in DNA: TGTGCCAGCAGCTTAGAGGCTAGCGGATTTAGCACAGATACGCAGTATTTT. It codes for CASSLEASGFSTDTQYF.

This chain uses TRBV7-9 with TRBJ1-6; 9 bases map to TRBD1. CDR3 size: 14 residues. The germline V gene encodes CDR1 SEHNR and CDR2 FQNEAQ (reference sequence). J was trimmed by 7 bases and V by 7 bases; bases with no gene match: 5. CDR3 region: CASNGTGSNSPLHF. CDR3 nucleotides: TGTGCCAGCAACGGGACAGGGAGCAATTCACCCCTCCACTTT.

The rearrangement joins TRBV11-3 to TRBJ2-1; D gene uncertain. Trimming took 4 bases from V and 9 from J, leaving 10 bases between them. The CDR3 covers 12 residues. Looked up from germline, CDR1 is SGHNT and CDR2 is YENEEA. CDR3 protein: CASSSTKAEQFF. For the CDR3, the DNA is TGTGCCAGCAGCTCTACTAAGGCTGAGCAGTTCTTC. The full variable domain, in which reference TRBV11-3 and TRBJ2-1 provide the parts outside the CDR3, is EAGVVQSPRYKIIEKKQPVAFWCNPISGHNTLYWYLQNLGQGPELLIRYENEEAVDDSQLPKDRFSAERLKGVDSTLKIQPAELGDSAVYLCASSSTKAEQFFGPGTRLTVL.

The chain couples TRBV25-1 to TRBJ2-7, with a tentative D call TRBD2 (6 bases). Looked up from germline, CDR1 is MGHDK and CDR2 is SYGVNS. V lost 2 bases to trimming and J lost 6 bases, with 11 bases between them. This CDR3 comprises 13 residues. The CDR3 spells CASSEGGTGEQYF. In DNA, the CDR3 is TGTGCCAGCAGTGAAGGCGGGACTGGCGAGCAGTACTTC.

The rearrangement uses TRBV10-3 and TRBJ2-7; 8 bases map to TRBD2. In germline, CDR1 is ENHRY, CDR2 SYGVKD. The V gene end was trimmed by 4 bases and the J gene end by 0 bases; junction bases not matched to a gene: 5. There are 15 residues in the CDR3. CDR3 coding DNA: TGTGCCATCAGTGCTAGAGCGGGAGTCTCCTACGAGCAGTACTTC. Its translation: CAISARAGVSYEQYF.

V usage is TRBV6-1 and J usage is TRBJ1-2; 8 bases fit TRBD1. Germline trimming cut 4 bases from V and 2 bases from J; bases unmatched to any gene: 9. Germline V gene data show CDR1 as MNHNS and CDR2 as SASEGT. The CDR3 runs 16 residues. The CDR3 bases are TGTGCCAGCAGTGGCCCCGTGCAGGGGGCGAACTATGGCTACACCTTC. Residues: CASSGPVQGANYGYTF.

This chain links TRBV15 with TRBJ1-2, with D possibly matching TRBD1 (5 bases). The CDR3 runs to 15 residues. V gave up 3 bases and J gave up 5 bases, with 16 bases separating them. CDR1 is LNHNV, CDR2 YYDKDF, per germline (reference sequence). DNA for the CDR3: TGTGCCACCAGCAGGCGGGGGGGGGAAGTTTATGGCTACACCTTC. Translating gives CATSRRGGEVYGYTF.

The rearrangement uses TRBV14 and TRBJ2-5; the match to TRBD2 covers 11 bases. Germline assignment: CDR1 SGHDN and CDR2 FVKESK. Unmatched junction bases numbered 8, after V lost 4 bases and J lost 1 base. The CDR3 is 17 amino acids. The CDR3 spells CASSPGRLAGFQETQYF. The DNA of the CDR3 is TGTGCCAGCAGCCCAGGTCGACTAGCGGGATTCCAAGAGACCCAGTACTTC.

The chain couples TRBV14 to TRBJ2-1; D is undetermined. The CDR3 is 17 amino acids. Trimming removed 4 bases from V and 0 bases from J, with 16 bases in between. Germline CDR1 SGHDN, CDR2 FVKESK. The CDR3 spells CASSPSGYWSSYNEQFF. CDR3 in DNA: TGTGCCAGCAGCCCTTCCGGGTATTGGAGCTCCTACAATGAGCAGTTCTTC.